This T cell receptor (beta chain) stems from a study of metastatic and nonmetastatic thyroid tumors. Study-wide background: Repertoire comparisons spanned blood and tumor or nodule tissue from malignant and benign thyroid patients. Findings and caveats of the study: The reported finding was significantly higher TCR beta diversity in malignant thyroid tumors relative to benign nodules, in blood and tumor.

Concerning this clone: The target antigen is unknown.

V was cut by 6 bases and J by 3 bases, with 11 bases left in between. CDR3 length: 13 amino acids. Germline values: CDR1 ENHRY, CDR2 SYGVKD. Patients had received no treatment of any kind before thyroid surgery. As originally analysed: The authors used CDR3 differences across clinicopathological groups to build a distant-metastasis classifier for papillary thyroid cancer. TCRdb reanalyzed the PCR reads with MiXCR. The V and J calls and clone size are TCRdb's, not the authors'. The table has 75,000 to 95,000 clones, about 12% seen once. This chain links TRBV10-3 with TRBJ1-1; maybe TRBD1 (6 bases). The sequence came from a female donor with papillary thyroid cancer or a benign thyroid nodule (not recorded which). Some clones in this sample may be carry-over from other donors' samples. Specimen: blood. CDR3: CAISLRGDTEAFF. CDR3 bases: TGTGCCATCAGCCTCAGGGGTGACACTGAAGCTTTCTTT.